This TCR beta chain is from a study of human T cells and chemical hapten exposure. Germline V gives CDR1 MDHEN, CDR2 SYDVKM. This CDR3 has 18 amino acids. The V end lost 6 bases, the J end lost 2 bases, and 25 bases lay between the germline ends. The time point was: healthy volunteer bleed at 6 weeks. The starting material, unfractionated whole blood, was used for total RNA extraction. This clonotype was seen at least ten times. One entry per CDR3 protein, called by TCRdb with MiXCR from the RACE reads. The sample records fewer than 40,000 distinct CDR3 sequences, roughly 5% being singletons. What was sequenced was whole blood. The rearrangement links TRBV28 to TRBJ1-2; D remains ambiguous. This sequence was found in a human donor in good health. Some clones in this sample may be carry-over from other donors' samples. This CDR3 is CASSRVDPAPERNYGYTF. The CDR3 DNA reads TGTGCCAGCAGCCGTGTTGACCCGGCCCCCGAAAGGAACTATGGCTACACCTTC.